A selection of T cell receptor beta chains follows, all from one sample in a study of beta chain features in type 1 diabetes. TCRdb's table, derived via immunoSEQ multiplex PCR, lists solely in-frame clones and lacks some. Counted here are hundreds of thousands of clones, roughly 16% occurring once; the ten biggest clones make up 0.09% to 0.095%. Sample: naive CD4+ T cells from blood. The receptors originated from a man aged 18 to 30 in good health. The conserved cysteine and the conserved F or W are not part of the CDR3 here. Clone size appears in some rows only: once, few, many, or a class for an expanded clone.

clone_size v_call cdr3_aa
few TRBV7-9 ASSFVAETQY
NA TRBV28 ASSLTGVQQPQH
NA TRBV9 ASSVAGRGWRTDTQY
NA TRBV5-1 ASSPDIGDLGGYT
few TRBV5-1 ASSLTGTSVYREQF
few TRBV5-1 ASSYSGTGNGYT
NA TRBV15 ATSRVRAGLYNEQF
few TRBV28 ASSHWTGARETQY
NA TRBV29-1 SVGGFGTSRSQEQF
few TRBV7-9 ASSLDLFGRTSETQY
few TRBV5-5 ASSLERGRNEQF
NA TRBV6-4 ASSPTMSTGAGYT
NA TRBV30 ACQQGNEKLF
NA TRBV7-2 ASSSQTSLRRHEQF
NA TRBV11-2 ASRIRDANSGANVLT